This TCR beta chain was sequenced in a study of vaccination and CD4 T cells after COVID-19 (dated by TCRdb to between 2021 and 2024). Broadly, across the study: Convalescent patients had a positive SARS-CoV-2 result on nasal swab PCR, and of these patients, fewer than ten had mild disease and one had severe disease. The convalescent cohort included six males and four females, with two Hispanic individuals, seven Caucasians, two Asians and one multiracial person. Participants received two doses of either the Pfizer-BioNTech BNT162b2 vaccine (n=8) or the Moderna mRNA-1273 vaccine (n=2). Post-COVID blood samples from convalescent patients were collected a median of about 110 days after diagnosis, with a range of roughly 35 to 180 days. Post-vaccine blood samples were collected a median of about 11 weeks after the second vaccine dose, ranging from roughly 12 to 241 days. The cultures were stimulated with overlapping spike peptide pools from SARS-CoV-2 and from the common cold coronaviruses HCoV-NL63, HCoV-OC43 and HCoV-229E. Control cultures received a CEFX viral epitope pool as the positive control, an HIV-1 Nef peptide pool as the negative control, or no peptide. In ten to eleven COVID-19 convalescent patients and a few infection-naive healthy vaccine recipients, the spike-specific CD4+ TCR repertoire before mRNA vaccination was compared with the repertoire after mRNA vaccination.

From the cysteine up to the phenylalanine, the CDR3 has a length of 14 residues. Only CDR3 DNA is held: 42 bases, read in frame from base 1. Trimming at the junction amounts to 7 bases on V and 5 bases on J, and the germline ends lie 17 bases apart. The receptor library was made with PCR. At the Johns Hopkins FTIC core, DNA from the cultured CD4+ T cells underwent TCR sequencing with the Oncomine TCR Beta short-read assay. The QIAamp micro DNA kit was used to extract genomic DNA from the cultured CD4+ T cells. The Oncomine TCR Beta libraries from cultured CD4+ T cells were pooled using unique dual indexes and then sequenced on an Illumina iSeq 100. In the authors' own workflow: Non-productive sequences were removed, and CDR3s that did not start with C, did not end with F or W, or were shorter than 7 amino acids were discarded. Antigen-specific clonotypes were identified using the MANAFEST web application through comparison of peptide-stimulated wells with reference and other culture wells. For a clone to be called positive, the clone needed an FDR below 0.05, an odds ratio above 5, and a productive frequency above 0.1% in at least two of three replicate wells. A clonotype counted as cross-reactive if it showed significant expansion both in the SARS-CoV-2 spike wells and in at least one common cold coronavirus spike condition. Levenshtein distances (stringdist) and unrooted phylogenetic trees (ape) in R version 3.6.1 were used to assess CDR3 homology. The raw public reads went through TCRdb reprocessing: fastp at Q25, MiXCR clone calling, in-frame beta chains kept. Each record represents a unique CDR3 protein, reported with the most common genes and DNA among its rows. The V and J calls come from TCRdb's annotation, not from the publication. The sample table contains about 19,000 distinct CDR3 sequences; only one count was recorded for around 50% of them. Approximately 7.5% of the sample is held by the ten biggest clonotypes.

This specimen's treatment or condition label, interpreted: approximately 11-day PBMC culture with coronavirus spike peptide pools or control peptides (ViraFEST assay). The study used the ViraFEST assay, which expanded antigen-specific T cells with peptide pools and then identified expanded clonotypes by TCR sequencing. The convalescent patients' positive SARS-CoV-2 PCR tests fell between March and December 2020, which was before the Alpha, Beta and Delta variants emerged in the United States. About 2 million PBMCs per well were cultured in IMDM with 5% human AB serum and approximately 9.8 IU/ml IL-2, plus 10 ug/ml peptide pools. On days 3 and 7, half of the culture medium was replaced with fresh IL-2-containing medium. After 10 days of culture, CD4+ T cells were isolated by negative selection with the EasySep CD4+ T cell isolation kit. Ficoll-Paque Plus gradient centrifugation was used to isolate PBMCs from whole blood, and the isolated PBMCs were then either used fresh or cryopreserved at -140C. Each culture condition was generally run in triplicate wells.

Paper-wide results and their limitations: Nearly all vaccine-specific clones in convalescent patients (304 of 307) were mono-reactive for SARS-CoV-2 spike rather than cross-reactive with common cold coronaviruses. Among the post-vaccine SARS-CoV-2-reactive clones in convalescent patients, a median around 86% showed up only after vaccination, which suggests vaccine-specific priming. Although the median number of SARS-CoV-2-reactive clonotypes went up from around 20 after infection to 38 after vaccination, the increase was not significant. Only a relatively small number of convalescent patients were included in the study, and early timepoints following natural infection were not analyzed.

In its sample, this clonotype was seen a few times. Its antigen is currently not known. No quality values exist for individual bases; no much larger clone is one base distant. Recombination connected TRBV12-3 or TRBV12-4 to TRBJ1-1; TRBD1 is a possible D gene, resting on 5 matching bases. The TCR originated in a human donor who had recovered from COVID-19. The sequenced sample consisted of CD4+ T cells from blood, cultured in vitro. The bases read TGTGCCAGCACCCCGACAGCGGGAGGGACTGAAGCTTTCTTT. Its translation reads: CASTPTAGGTEAFF.